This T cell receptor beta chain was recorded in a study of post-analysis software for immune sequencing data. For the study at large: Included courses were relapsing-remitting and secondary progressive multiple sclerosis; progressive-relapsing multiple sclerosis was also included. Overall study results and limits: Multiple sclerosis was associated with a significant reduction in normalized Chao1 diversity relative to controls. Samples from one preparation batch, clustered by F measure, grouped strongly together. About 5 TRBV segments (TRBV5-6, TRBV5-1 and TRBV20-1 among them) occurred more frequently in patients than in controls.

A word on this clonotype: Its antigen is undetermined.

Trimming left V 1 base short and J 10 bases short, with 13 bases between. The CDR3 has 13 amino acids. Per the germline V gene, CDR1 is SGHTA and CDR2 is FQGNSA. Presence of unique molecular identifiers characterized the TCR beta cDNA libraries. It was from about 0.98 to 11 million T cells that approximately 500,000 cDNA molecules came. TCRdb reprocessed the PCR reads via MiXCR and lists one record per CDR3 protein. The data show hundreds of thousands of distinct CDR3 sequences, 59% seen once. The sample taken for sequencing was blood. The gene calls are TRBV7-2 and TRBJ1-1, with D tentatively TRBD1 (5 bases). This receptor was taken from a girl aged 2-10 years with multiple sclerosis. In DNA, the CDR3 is TGTGCCAGCAGCTTAGTTATGGGGCAGGGAGCTTTCTTT. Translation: CASSLVMGQGAFF.